This T cell receptor (beta chain) was documented in a study of cytomegalovirus exposure and HLA in healthy donors. The PCR used 60 Vbeta and 13 Jbeta primers. Authors' data handling: About 10 million shared chains were among 80 million or so unique TCR beta chains counted in a later analysis. TCRdb's table, derived via immunoSEQ multiplex PCR, lists solely in-frame clones and lacks some. The DNA gave D and trimming, while V, J and clone size come from that table. The sample lists tens of thousands of clones, 78% occurring once. Study conclusions and caveats: Later genetic work tied a missense DCLRE1C variant to beta-chain V and J trimming.

For this clone: No antigen is known for it.

Sequences were obtained from PBMCs. The TCR sequence derives from a middle-aged woman in good health and CMV-seropositive.

In DNA, the CDR3 is TGCGCCAGCAGCCAAGCGGCCAGGGGAGACGAGCAGTACTTC. Translating it yields CASSQAARGDEQYF. This rearrangement joins TRBV4-1 to TRBJ2-7; D is perhaps TRBD1 (6 bases). CDR3 length: 14 amino acids. Germline loops: CDR1 MGHRA, CDR2 YSYEKL. Trimming took off 1 base at V and 5 bases at J, with 12 bases between the two ends.